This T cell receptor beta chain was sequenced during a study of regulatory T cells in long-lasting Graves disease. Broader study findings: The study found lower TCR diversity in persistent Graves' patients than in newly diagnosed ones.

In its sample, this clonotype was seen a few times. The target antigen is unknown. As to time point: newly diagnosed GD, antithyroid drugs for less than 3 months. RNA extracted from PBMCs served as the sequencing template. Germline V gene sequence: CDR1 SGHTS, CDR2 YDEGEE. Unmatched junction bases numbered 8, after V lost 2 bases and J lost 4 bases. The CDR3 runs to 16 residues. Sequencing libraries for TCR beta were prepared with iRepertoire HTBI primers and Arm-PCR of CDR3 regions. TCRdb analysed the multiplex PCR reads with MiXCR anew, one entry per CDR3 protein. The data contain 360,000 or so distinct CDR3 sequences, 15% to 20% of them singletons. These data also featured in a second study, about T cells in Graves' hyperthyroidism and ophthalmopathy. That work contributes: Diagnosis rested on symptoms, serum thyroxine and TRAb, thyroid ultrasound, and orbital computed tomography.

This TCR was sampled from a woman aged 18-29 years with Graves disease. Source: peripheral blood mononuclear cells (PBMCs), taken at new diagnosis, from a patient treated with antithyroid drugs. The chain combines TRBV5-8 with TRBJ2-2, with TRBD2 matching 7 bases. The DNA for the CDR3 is TGTGCCAGCAGCTTCAAGGGCCCGGGGGGCACCGGGGAGCTGTTTTTT. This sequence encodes CASSFKGPGGTGELFF.